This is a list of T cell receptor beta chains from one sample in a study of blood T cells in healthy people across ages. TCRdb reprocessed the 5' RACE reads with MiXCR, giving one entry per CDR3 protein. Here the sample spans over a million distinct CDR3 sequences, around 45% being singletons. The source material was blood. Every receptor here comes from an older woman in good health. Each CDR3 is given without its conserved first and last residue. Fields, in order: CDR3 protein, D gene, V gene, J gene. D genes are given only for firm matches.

CDR3: ASSLAGPRGDTQY
D: -
V: TRBV7-9
J: TRBJ2-3

CDR3: ASQQGIYPEQY
D: -
V: TRBV2
J: -

CDR3: ASSQDHRGSYEQY
D: -
V: TRBV4-2
J: TRBJ2-7

CDR3: SARPRSLGTGHYEQY
D: TRBD1
V: TRBV20-1
J: TRBJ2-7

CDR3: AISVGSEAF
D: -
V: TRBV10-3
J: TRBJ1-1

CDR3: SASSVRGADTQY
D: -
V: TRBV20-1
J: TRBJ2-3

CDR3: SASNLLSSYNEQF
D: -
V: TRBV20-1
J: TRBJ2-1

CDR3: AGSLVQGGEQY
D: -
V: TRBV7-8
J: -

CDR3: ASSYDSLSYEQY
D: -
V: TRBV6-2/TRBV6-3
J: TRBJ2-7

CDR3: ASWTGGSGQY
D: TRBD1
V: TRBV12-3/TRBV12-4
J: TRBJ2-7

CDR3: ASSVVGGRASYNEQF
D: -
V: TRBV9
J: TRBJ2-1

CDR3: SVEGGPDYEQY
D: -
V: TRBV29-1
J: TRBJ2-7

CDR3: SARDRRETNYGYT
D: -
V: TRBV20-1
J: TRBJ1-2

CDR3: ASSQRQASSRAGANVLT
D: -
V: TRBV5-1
J: TRBJ2-6

CDR3: ASSLAREGPYTQY
D: TRBD2
V: TRBV7-6
J: TRBJ2-3

CDR3: ASSLLGGVQF
D: -
V: TRBV28
J: TRBJ2-1

CDR3: ASSYQRRGPVTGQF
D: -
V: TRBV6-5
J: TRBJ2-1

CDR3: SVEVAVRAQY
D: -
V: TRBV29-1
J: TRBJ2-5

CDR3: ASSQLQGSGANVLT
D: -
V: TRBV12-3/TRBV12-4
J: TRBJ2-6

CDR3: ASSQRASGGATDTQY
D: TRBD2
V: TRBV4-2
J: TRBJ2-3

CDR3: ASSELETGVYEQY
D: TRBD1
V: TRBV6-1
J: TRBJ2-7

CDR3: AISDSSGANVLT
D: -
V: TRBV10-3
J: TRBJ2-6

CDR3: SALDGGTSGGYQETQY
D: TRBD2
V: TRBV20-1
J: TRBJ2-5

CDR3: ASRGANSPLH
D: -
V: TRBV25-1
J: TRBJ1-6

CDR3: ASSLSGYQTGQNSPLH
D: TRBD1
V: TRBV5-1
J: TRBJ1-6

CDR3: ASSLGTSGSSEQF
D: TRBD2
V: TRBV7-2
J: TRBJ2-1

CDR3: SVAQRASGTFYNEQF
D: TRBD2
V: TRBV29-1
J: TRBJ2-1

CDR3: SANKLGRLNTEAF
D: -
V: TRBV20-1
J: TRBJ1-1

CDR3: SARTTRGARTDTQY
D: -
V: TRBV20-1
J: TRBJ2-3

CDR3: ASSGSGRHYEQY
D: TRBD2
V: TRBV2
J: TRBJ2-7

CDR3: ASSTGSKSYEQY
D: -
V: TRBV25-1
J: TRBJ2-7

CDR3: ASSLAWTVQETQY
D: -
V: TRBV11-2
J: TRBJ2-5

CDR3: ASSYSPSRGNEQY
D: -
V: TRBV6-5
J: TRBJ2-5

CDR3: ASSLIHQETQY
D: -
V: TRBV11-1
J: TRBJ2-5

CDR3: SVRKTVDTEAF
D: -
V: TRBV29-1
J: TRBJ1-1

CDR3: ASSLGRQFTEAF
D: -
V: TRBV5-1
J: TRBJ1-1

CDR3: ASSNRGASLSCEQY
D: -
V: TRBV18
J: -

CDR3: ASRDGTGASPLH
D: TRBD1
V: TRBV6-1
J: TRBJ1-6

CDR3: ASSLGLAPESEQF
D: TRBD2
V: TRBV5-4
J: TRBJ2-1

CDR3: ASRVGLGIQY
D: -
V: TRBV3-1
J: TRBJ2-4

CDR3: SARISGSHNEQF
D: TRBD2
V: TRBV20-1
J: TRBJ2-1

CDR3: ASSDSGTVNYEQY
D: TRBD2
V: TRBV7-8
J: -

CDR3: ASSASGFDGYT
D: -
V: TRBV5-1
J: TRBJ1-2

CDR3: SVGEIVGETQY
D: -
V: TRBV29-1
J: TRBJ2-5

CDR3: ASSPYGGTGRGYT
D: TRBD1
V: TRBV27
J: TRBJ1-2

CDR3: ASSATGTWEGTGELF
D: TRBD2
V: TRBV2
J: TRBJ2-2

CDR3: ASSHVNARVLILGRNYEQY
D: -
V: TRBV7-3
J: TRBJ2-7

CDR3: SASGSSGSMNERF
D: TRBD2
V: TRBV20-1
J: TRBJ2-1

CDR3: ASGVRGSYNEQF
D: -
V: TRBV3-1
J: TRBJ2-1

CDR3: SAYGSSYEQY
D: -
V: TRBV29-1
J: TRBJ2-7